This TCR beta chain was documented in a study of T cells in Graves' hyperthyroidism and ophthalmopathy (dated by TCRdb to about 2019). With regard to the full study: Peripheral blood was sampled at the time of initial diagnosis, prior to any treatment. Once sampling was done, hyperthyroidism patients were given methimazole at a starting dose of 30 mg daily, whereas ophthalmopathy patients were given high-dose intravenous methylprednisolone. Thyroid tissue and blood T-cell repertoires from about six Graves' hyperthyroidism patients were also compared in the study. To identify TCR V-J signatures that set the groups apart, the researchers used a discovery cohort of 90 to 100 patients, made up of around 42 with Graves' ophthalmopathy and 55 to 65 with stable Graves' hyperthyroidism. The roughly 99 discovery patients were divided at random into training and test sets in a 7:3 ratio. TCR Vbeta CDR3 sequencing of roughly 140 peripheral blood samples (roughly 41 ophthalmopathy, approximately 80 hyperthyroidism and 17 progressor patients) is reported in the paper. Prospective prediction of ophthalmopathy was tested in an independent validation cohort consisting of under 20 hyperthyroidism patients and over 15 patients who later progressed to ophthalmopathy.

Trimming at the junction amounts to 3 bases on V and 12 bases on J, and the germline ends lie 18 bases apart. As encoded in the germline V gene, CDR1 is SGHRS while CDR2 is YFSETQ. Inclusive of the bounding cysteine and phenylalanine, the CDR3 is 14 residues long. Only the CDR3 portion is preserved as DNA: 42 bases, with reading frame beginning at the first base. The TCR beta CDR3 regions were amplified from RNA transcripts. The TCR CDR3 was subjected to a first round of RT-PCR using the HTBI primer set and the Qiagen OneStep RT-PCR kit. The libraries were constructed in a second round of multiplex PCR and then size-selected and purified. Sequencing of the libraries was done on an Illumina HiSeq2000 using paired-end 100 bp reads. Turning to the authors' computational methods: SOAPnuke was used to process the raw data, removing reads that contained adapters or uncalled bases, had a mean Phred below 15, or lacked an exact match to the constant primer or identifier. High-quality paired reads were merged using COPE v1.2.5, and each unique nucleotide sequence was defined as a clonotype. MiTCR v1.1 was used to align clonotypes to the IMGT TRBV, TRBD and TRBJ reference segments. The analysis was restricted to V-J combinations with a frequency above 0.0001, which together covered 98% to 99.2% of the repertoires. A TCS score was defined as the ratio between F50 (clonal expansion) and ExV (chaos), using BLOSUM62-based TCRdist between CDR3 peptides within each V-J. Welch's t-statistics and random forest reduced around 510 V-J features to 10 to 15, which were used in a naive Bayes classifier (R e1071). TCRdb cleaned the public reads at Q25 with fastp, built clones with MiXCR and kept in-frame beta chains. Each entry merges the rows of one CDR3 protein and shows their most common DNA and genes. TCRdb's processing, not the authors', yielded these V and J calls. This sample holds 96,000 or so distinct CDR3 sequences; 51% were observed only once. The ten largest clonotypes hold about 25% of the sample.

Stable Graves' hyperthyroidism was defined as no progression to ophthalmopathy during 18 months of follow-up. Hyperthyroidism patients were aged 18 to 65 years and newly diagnosed, with disease duration of less than 2 months. Patients with uncontrolled infections, other autoimmune diseases, pregnancy or lactation were excluded. Diagnoses relied on clinical symptoms, serum thyroxine and TRAb, thyroid ultrasound and orbital computed tomography. PBMCs were isolated from about 9 ml of fresh peripheral blood by Ficoll-Paque density gradient centrifugation. Total RNA was extracted using Trizol reagent, and RNA quality was assessed on an Agilent 2100 Bioanalyzer. The table lists this clonotype with a count of one. The specificity of this receptor is unknown. Just one base apart from a much larger clone, this may be a read error. Paper-wide results and their limitations: During validation, the model predicted progression to ophthalmopathy a median of around 7 months ahead of onset, with around 65% sensitivity and under 85% specificity. No statistical method was used to set the sample size in advance, and investigators knew the group allocation. A 13 V-J signature model separated ophthalmopathy from stable hyperthyroidism, with around 88% sensitivity and 81.08% specificity in cross-validation and 80%/75% in testing. Most expanded thyroid clonotypes (frequency above 0.001) were also found in blood, which suggests that blood repertoires may mirror thyroid immune responses.

The sequenced sample was blood. The receptor was isolated from a woman between 40 and 55 years old with Graves' hyperthyroidism. The sequence is built from TRBV5-1 and TRBJ1-4, with the D gene uncertain. The CDR3 has the sequence CASSWTPEKEELFF. The DNA reads TGCGCCAGCAGCTGGACCCCAGAGAAAGAAGAACTGTTTTTT.